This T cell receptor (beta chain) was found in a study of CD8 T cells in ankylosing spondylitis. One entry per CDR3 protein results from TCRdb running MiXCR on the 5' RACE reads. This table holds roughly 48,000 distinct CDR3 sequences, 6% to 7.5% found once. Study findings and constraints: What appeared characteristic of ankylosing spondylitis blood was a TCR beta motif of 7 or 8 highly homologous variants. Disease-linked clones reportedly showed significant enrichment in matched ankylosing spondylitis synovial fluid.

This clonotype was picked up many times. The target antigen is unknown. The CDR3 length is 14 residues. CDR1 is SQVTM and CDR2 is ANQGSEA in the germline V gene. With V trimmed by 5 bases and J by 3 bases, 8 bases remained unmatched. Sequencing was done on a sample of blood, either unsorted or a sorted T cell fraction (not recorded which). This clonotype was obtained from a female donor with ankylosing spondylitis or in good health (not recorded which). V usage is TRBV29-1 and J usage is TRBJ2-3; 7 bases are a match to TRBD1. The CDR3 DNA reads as TGCAGCGTTCCACAGGGGATTCAAACAGATACGCAGTATTTT. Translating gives CSVPQGIQTDTQYF.